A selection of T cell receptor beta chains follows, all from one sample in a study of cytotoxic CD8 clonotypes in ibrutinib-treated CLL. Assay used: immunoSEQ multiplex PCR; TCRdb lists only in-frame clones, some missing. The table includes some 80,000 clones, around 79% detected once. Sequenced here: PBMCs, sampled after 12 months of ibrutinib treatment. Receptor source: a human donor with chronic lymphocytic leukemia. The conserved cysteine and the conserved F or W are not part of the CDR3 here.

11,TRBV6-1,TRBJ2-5,ASSGRTRGTQY
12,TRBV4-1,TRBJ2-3,ATGSGRVTDTQY
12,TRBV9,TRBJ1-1,ASSVGVQGTEAF
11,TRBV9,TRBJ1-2,ASSVAVSGGYT
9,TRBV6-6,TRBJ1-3,ASSPGYTIY
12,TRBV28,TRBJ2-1,ASSPGTSPGEQF
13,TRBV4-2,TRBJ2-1,ASSPLAGDVHEQF
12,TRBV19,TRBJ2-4,ASSRGDRANIQY
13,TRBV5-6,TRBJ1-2,ASSFLDRVGYGYT
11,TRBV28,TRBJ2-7,ASRDPSHYEQY
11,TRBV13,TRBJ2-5,ASSPDYGETQY
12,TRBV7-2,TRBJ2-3,ASSWTGGTDTQY
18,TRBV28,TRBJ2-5,ASSFFPRTSGRALEETQY
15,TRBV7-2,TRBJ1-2,ASNRPGQRGLSYGYT
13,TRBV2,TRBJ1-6,ASSTQPEYNSPLH
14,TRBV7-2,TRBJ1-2,ASSFGQGARRIGYT
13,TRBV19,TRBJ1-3,ASGLGWLSGNTIY
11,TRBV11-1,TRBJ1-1,ASSLELNTEAF
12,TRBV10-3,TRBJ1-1,AISPGVWNTEAF
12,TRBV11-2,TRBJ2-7,ASSPGQRTYEQY
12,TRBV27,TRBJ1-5,ASSLRGGWQPQH
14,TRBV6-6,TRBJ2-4,ASSYSAGGTGNIQY
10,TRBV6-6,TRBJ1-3,ASGDSGNTIY
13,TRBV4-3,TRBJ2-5,ASSQEWAGQETQY
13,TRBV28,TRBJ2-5,ASSFRGGGQETQY
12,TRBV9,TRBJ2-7,ASSVGGATYEQY
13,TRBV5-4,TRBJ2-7,ASSIRTGGPYEQY
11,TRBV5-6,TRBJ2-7,ASSLGWSYEQY
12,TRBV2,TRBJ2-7,ASRRTSGRREQY
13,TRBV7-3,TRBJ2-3,ASSPRGVRADTQY
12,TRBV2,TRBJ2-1,ASEAESSYNEQF
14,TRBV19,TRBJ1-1,ASSILSCRGHTEAF
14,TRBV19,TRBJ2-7,ASSTERGGSPYEQY
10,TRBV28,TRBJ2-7,ASSRGLVGQY
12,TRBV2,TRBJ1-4,ASSDRVLNEKLF
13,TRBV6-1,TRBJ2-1,AGAPGGNSYNEQF
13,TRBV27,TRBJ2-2,ASKSPGTTPGELF
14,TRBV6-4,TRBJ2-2,ASSDGVAANTGELF
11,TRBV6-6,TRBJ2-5,ASTGGWSETQY
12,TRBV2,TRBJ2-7,ASSETRGRGEQY